Sequencing of this T cell receptor (beta chain) was carried out in a study of T cells in Graves' hyperthyroidism and ophthalmopathy (dated by TCRdb to between 2019 and 2020). As for the study more broadly: Peripheral blood was collected at initial diagnosis, before any treatment. TCR V-J signatures able to tell the groups apart were searched for in a discovery cohort of 90 to 100 patients, of whom more than 40 had Graves' ophthalmopathy and around 56 had stable Graves' hyperthyroidism. Prospective prediction of ophthalmopathy was tested in an independent validation cohort of approximately 19 hyperthyroidism patients and some 17 patients who later progressed to ophthalmopathy. For training and testing, the 100 or so patients in the discovery cohort were randomly divided in a 7:3 ratio. The study also compared thyroid tissue and blood T-cell repertoires from several Graves' hyperthyroidism patients. Once sampling was done, hyperthyroidism patients were given methimazole at a starting dose of 30 mg daily, whereas ophthalmopathy patients were given high-dose intravenous methylprednisolone. TCR Vbeta CDR3 sequencing of 135 peripheral blood samples (more than 40 ophthalmopathy, 75 to 80 hyperthyroidism and approximately 17 progressor patients) is reported in the paper.

The CDR3 spans 14 residues, from the cysteine through the phenylalanine. Only the CDR3 DNA is retained, 42 bases long and in frame from the first base. The germline V gene (reference sequence) provides CDR1 SSHAT and CDR2 FNYEAQ. Here is what the overall study found, with its caveats: Ophthalmopathy was separated from stable hyperthyroidism by a 13 V-J signature model, with about 88% sensitivity and roughly 81% specificity obtained in cross-validation and 80%/75% obtained in testing. During validation, the model predicted progression to ophthalmopathy a median of about 6.5 months ahead of onset, with almost 71% sensitivity and 72.22% specificity. Sample size was not statistically predetermined, and blinding of investigators to group allocation was not performed. Most expanded thyroid clonotypes (frequency above 0.001) were also found in blood, which suggests that blood repertoires may mirror thyroid immune responses.

The hyperthyroidism patients were between 18 and 65 years old and newly diagnosed, with a disease duration of less than 2 months. Exclusion was applied to patients with uncontrolled infections, other autoimmune diseases, pregnancy or lactation. Clinical symptoms, serum thyroxine and TRAb, thyroid ultrasound, and orbital computed tomography formed the basis for the diagnoses. Blood from progressor patients was collected at the time of first diagnosis with hyperthyroidism, before any ophthalmopathy symptoms had appeared. PBMCs were isolated from 10 ml of fresh peripheral blood by Ficoll-Paque density gradient centrifugation. Patients classed as progressors first received a Graves' hyperthyroidism diagnosis and then went on to develop ophthalmopathy during follow-up. Total RNA was extracted with Trizol reagent, and quality was checked on an Agilent 2100 Bioanalyzer. TCR beta CDR3 regions were amplified from RNA transcripts. A first-round RT-PCR of the TCR CDR3 used the HTBI primer set with the Qiagen OneStep RT-PCR kit. Libraries were constructed in a second round of multiplex PCR, after which size selection and purification were performed. Sequencing of the libraries was done on an Illumina HiSeq2000 using paired-end 100 bp reads. From the authors' description of their analysis: SOAPnuke was used to process the raw data, removing reads that contained adapters or uncalled bases, had a mean Phred below 15, or lacked an exact match to the constant primer or identifier. COPE v1.2.5 was used to merge high-quality paired reads, and clonotypes were defined as unique nucleotide sequences. MiTCR v1.1 was used to align clonotypes to the IMGT TRBV, TRBD and TRBJ reference segments. The analysis included only V-J combinations with a frequency above 0.0001, which together covered about 99% of the repertoires. The TCS score was defined as F50 (clonal expansion) divided by E x V (chaos), with BLOSUM62-based TCRdist calculated between CDR3 peptides within each V-J. Welch's t-statistics and random forest reduced fewer than 600 V-J features to 13, which were used in a naive Bayes classifier (R e1071). Using fastp at Q25 and MiXCR, TCRdb reprocessed the public reads and kept productive beta chains. One record per CDR3 amino acid sequence lists the most common genes and DNA. What appears here as the V and J calls and clone size reflects TCRdb's work, not the paper's. Across this sample there are about 130,000 distinct CDR3 sequences, with around 21% seen only once. 60% to 70% of the sample lies in the top ten.

The table lists this clonotype with a few counts. Its antigen is unknown. The germline gene is not matched at one end of the junction; a read error may be the cause. The sequence joins TRBV7-7 to TRBJ2-2; 11 central nucleotides agree with TRBD2. The specimen sequenced was blood. This clonotype originated in a woman aged 50 to 65 with Graves' hyperthyroidism that later progressed to Graves' ophthalmopathy. The CDR3 amino acid sequence is: CASSRTSGSGELFF. The sequenced DNA: TGTGCTAGCAGTCGGACTAGCGGGTCCGGGGAGCTGTTTTTT.